This TCR beta chain was sequenced in a study of blood T cell repertoires in COVID-19. This table comes from immunoSEQ multiplex PCR, and its TCRdb copy is limited to in-frame clones, with some not included. The table has some 270,000 clones, 65% to 85% seen once; the top ten hold 1.5%. Trimming at V came to 4 bases and at J to 2 bases, leaving 11 bases not matched to a gene. The CDR3 sequence is 16 residues long. Germline lookup yields CDR1 MGHRA and CDR2 YSYEKL. This clonotype was sampled from a woman between 40 and 55 years old who had recovered from COVID-19. The V gene is TRBV4-1, the J gene TRBJ2-7; 7 nucleotides agree with TRBD1. The sequenced material came from peripheral blood. The CDR3 DNA reads as TGCGCCAGCAGCCCTCAAATTGGGACAGAAGCCTACGAGCAGTACTTC. Amino acids: CASSPQIGTEAYEQYF.